The 14 T cell receptor beta chains reported below all come from one sample, sequenced in a study of blood T cell repertoires in COVID-19. Repertoires were generated with immunoSEQ multiplex PCR, while TCRdb's copy carries only in-frame clones and drops some. The data contain a few hundred thousand clones, roughly 90% of them singletons. The sequencing input was peripheral blood. These receptors originate from a woman aged 40 to 50 with COVID-19, enrolled during active disease.

This rearrangement joins TRBV7-2 to TRBJ2-3, with 9 bases matching TRBD2. CDR1 and CDR2 from the germline V gene are SGHTA and FQGNSA. Losses at the gene ends were 6 bases for V and 5 bases for J; bases not matched to a gene: 18. The CDR3 has 18 amino acids. CDR3 residues: CASSKGSLVLAGVDTQYF. DNA for the CDR3: TGTGCCAGCAGTAAAGGGAGTCTCGTACTAGCGGGTGTAGATACGCAGTATTTT.

The chain is built from TRBV28 and TRBJ1-5, with 7 bases that match TRBD1. Germline loops: CDR1 MDHEN, CDR2 SYDVKM. The CDR3 sequence is 15 residues long. The trim removed 6 bases at V and 5 bases at J, leaving 10 bases unmatched. Here the CDR3 reads CASSRGQVVDQPQHF. The CDR3 DNA follows: TGTGCCAGCAGCCGCGGACAGGTTGTCGATCAGCCCCAGCATTTT.

V and J are TRBV9 and TRBJ1-2; 7 nucleotides match TRBD1. The CDR3 is 12 amino acids. Trimming cost V 3 bases and J 7 bases; bases outside gene matches: 3. Germline values: CDR1 SGDLS, CDR2 YYNGEE. CDR3 sequence: CASSGNRGGYTF. In DNA, the CDR3 is TGTGCCAGCAGCGGGAACAGGGGTGGCTACACCTTC.

The V and J genes are TRBV5-1 and TRBJ1-1; D unresolved. Trimming took 1 base from V and 0 from J, leaving 10 bases between them. The CDR3 covers 15 residues. Germline V lookup: CDR1 SGHRS, CDR2 YFSETQ. CDR3 protein: CASSLNAALNTEAFF. CDR3 nucleotide sequence: TGCGCCAGCAGCTTGAATGCGGCGTTGAACACTGAAGCTTTCTTT.

CDR3 coding DNA: TGCGCCAGCAGCCGGAGCCGGGACAGGGCCTACGAGCAGTACTTC. The encoded protein is CASSRSRDRAYEQYF. This chain connects TRBV4-3 to TRBJ2-7; 9 bases are a match to TRBD1. The CDR3 is made up of 15 amino acids. V gave up 4 bases and J gave up 2 bases; unmatched junction bases: 6. The germline V gene encodes CDR1 LGHNA and CDR2 YSLEER.

This clone occurred once. The V gene is TRBV28, the J gene TRBJ2-2, with D hard to call. Trimming cost V 5 bases and J 1 base, with 8 bases left between them. Per germline, CDR1 MDHEN and CDR2 SYDVKM. There are 14 residues in the CDR3. The CDR3: CASSTRQNTGELFF. DNA for the CDR3: TGTGCCAGCAGTACCCGACAGAACACCGGGGAGCTGTTTTTT.

CDR3 in amino acids: CASSEAGDPLNTEAFF. The DNA of the CDR3 is TGTGCCAGCAGCGAGGCAGGGGACCCCTTGAACACTGAAGCTTTCTTT. The chain joins TRBV9 to TRBJ1-1; a possible D gene is TRBD1 (6 bases). CDR1 is SGDLS and CDR2 is YYNGEE in the germline V gene. Trimming pared 3 bases from V and 0 bases from J, leaving 15 bases between. The CDR3 is made up of 16 amino acids.

The chain combines TRBV9 with TRBJ2-1, with TRBD2 matching over 9 bases. The CDR3 totals 15 residues. Germline values: CDR1 SGDLS, CDR2 YYNGEE. Trimming cost V 0 bases and J 10 bases; bases outside gene matches: 8. CDR3 residues: CASSVGSSGIGEQFF. As DNA, the CDR3 is TGTGCCAGCAGCGTAGGTTCTAGCGGGATTGGGGAGCAGTTCTTC.

V gene TRBV6-1 combines with J gene TRBJ1-2; possible D gene TRBD1, 5 bases. V was trimmed by 2 bases and J by 4 bases, leaving 17 bases between them. In germline, CDR1 is MNHNS, CDR2 SASEGT. This CDR3 is built from 16 residues. The CDR3, as DNA: TGTGCCAGCAGTGAAAGTTTTCCGAGTGGGGCCTATGGCTACACCTTC. The encoded protein is CASSESFPSGAYGYTF.

The chain combines TRBV10-3 with TRBJ1-1; a possible D gene is TRBD1 (5 bases). Deletions cut 6 bases from V and 3 bases from J, with 17 bases between. The CDR3 loop spans 15 amino acids. CDR1 is ENHRY and CDR2 is SYGVKD in the germline V gene. The CDR3 nucleotides are TGTGCCATCAGCATGATGGGGGGTAGGGACACTGAAGCTTTCTTT. Protein sequence: CAISMMGGRDTEAFF.

The chain has TRBV5-4 and TRBJ2-5, with 7 bases fitting TRBD1. Germline values: CDR1 SGHNT, CDR2 YYREEE (reference sequence). The CDR3 extends over 15 amino acids. V shed 4 bases and J 3 bases; nucleotides not matched to a gene: 9. The CDR3 region has the DNA TGTGCCAGCAGCAAGACAGGGTGGGAAAAAGAGACCCAGTACTTC. This gives the protein CASSKTGWEKETQYF.

J is TRBJ1-2 and V is TRBV29-1, with TRBD1 identical over 8 bases. Germline lookup yields CDR1 SQVTM and CDR2 ANQGSEA. This CDR3 is built from 16 residues. Trimming cost V 2 bases and J 0 bases; bases outside gene matches: 8. CDR3 DNA: TGCAGCGTTGAAACAGGGGGACCTCTAGCTAACTATGGCTACACCTTC. Translation gives CSVETGGPLANYGYTF.

This chain joins TRBV2 and TRBJ2-7; 8 bases are shared with TRBD1. The ends lost 4 bases at V and 3 bases at J; junction bases unmatched: 5. This CDR3 comprises 14 residues. The germline V gene encodes CDR1 SNHLY and CDR2 FYNNEI. The CDR3 DNA follows: TGTGCCAGCAGTGGACAGGGGACGTACTACGAGCAGTACTTC. Amino acids: CASSGQGTYYEQYF.

The chain has TRBV27 and TRBJ1-1, with 9 bases fitting TRBD1. V lost 5 bases, J lost 0 bases, and 7 bases stayed unmatched. The CDR3 is made up of 16 amino acids. The V gene's germline CDR1 is MNHEY and CDR2 SMNVEV (reference sequence). This CDR3 reads CASSIRTGAMNTEAFF. In nucleotides, the CDR3 is TGTGCCAGCAGTATCAGGACAGGGGCTATGAACACTGAAGCTTTCTTT.